Each of the 8 T cell receptor beta chains below was sequenced from the same sample in a study of shared clonotypes between healthy human individuals. The method was immunoSEQ multiplex PCR; TCRdb's version includes in-frame clones alone and lacks a portion of them. The data show some 580,000 clones, more than 95% seen once. Specimen: naive CD4+ T cells sorted from blood. Specified subset: CD45RA+ positively selected. These receptor sequences come from a young woman in good health.

The chain is built from TRBV19 and TRBJ1-5; 7 bases are a match to TRBD1. The CDR3 loop spans 15 amino acids. With V trimmed by 4 bases and J by 1 base, 4 bases remained unmatched. CDR1 is LNHDA, CDR2 SQIVND, per germline (reference sequence). The CDR3 spells CASSTRGLSNQPQHF. CDR3 DNA: TGTGCCAGTAGTACAAGGGGGCTCAGCAATCAGCCCCAGCATTTT. Based on the CDR3 plus reference TRBV19 and TRBJ1-5, the full variable domain is DGGITQSPKYLFRKEGQNVTLSCEQNLNHDAMYWYRQDPGQGLRLIYYSQIVNDFQKGDIAEGYSVSREKKESFPLTVTSAQKNPTAFYLCASSTRGLSNQPQHFGDGTRLSIL.

The genes are TRBV29-1 and TRBJ2-3; the D is unclear. V gave up 4 bases and J gave up 3 bases, with 11 bases separating them. In germline, CDR1 is SQVTM, CDR2 ANQGSEA. The CDR3 sequence is 13 residues long. The CDR3 sequence: CSVAGRVTDTQYF. CDR3 DNA sequence: TGCAGCGTTGCGGGCCGGGTGACAGATACGCAGTATTTT.

The rearrangement joins TRBV5-8 to TRBJ1-1, with D maybe TRBD1 (6 bases). The CDR3 length is 15 residues. Trimming pared 4 bases from V and 4 bases from J, leaving 17 bases between. CDR1 and CDR2 from the germline V gene are SGHTS and YDEGEE. In DNA, the CDR3 is TGTGCCAGCAGCCCGGGCTGGGGGGCCGGCACTGAAGCTTTCTTT. Translated: CASSPGWGAGTEAFF.

In this sample, this clone turned up once. The rearrangement joins TRBV20-1 to TRBJ1-4, with 7 bases aligning to TRBD1. From germline, CDR1 is DFQATT and CDR2 SNEGSKA (reference sequence). The CDR3 spans 11 residues. V lost 4 bases to trimming and J lost 8 bases; unmatched junction nucleotides: 1. DNA of the CDR3: TGCAGTGCTAAACAGGGGGAAAAACTGTTTTTT. Translating it yields CSAKQGEKLFF.

The rearrangement uses TRBV27 and TRBJ2-1, with 11 bases fitting TRBD2. V trimming: 2 bases; J trimming: 2 bases; junction bases outside the gene matches: 11. This CDR3 comprises 19 residues. Looked up from germline, CDR1 is MNHEY and CDR2 is SMNVEV (reference sequence). The CDR3 protein is CASSLPPGLAGPTYNEQFF. The CDR3 DNA sequence: TGTGCCAGCAGTTTACCCCCAGGACTAGCGGGTCCCACCTACAATGAGCAGTTCTTC.

The chain combines TRBV2 with TRBJ1-1; TRBD1 aligns across 7 bases. The junction had 5 bases not matched to a gene; V was cut back by 4 bases and J by 3 bases. Per the germline V gene, CDR1 is SNHLY and CDR2 is FYNNEI. This CDR3 comprises 14 residues. CDR3 coding DNA: TGTGCCAGCAGTGCCCAGGGGGTTTACACTGAAGCTTTCTTT. It yields the protein CASSAQGVYTEAFF.

The chain couples TRBV7-9 to TRBJ1-4; TRBD1 might be the D (5 bases). The CDR3 runs 14 residues. Germline CDR1 is SEHNR and CDR2 is FQNEAQ (reference sequence). The V end was cut by 1 base, the J end by 7 bases, with 10 bases between. CDR3 nucleotides: TGTGCCAGCAGCTTAGGGGGGGAAGCTGAAAAACTGTTTTTT. Amino acids: CASSLGGEAEKLFF.

J is TRBJ2-5 and V is TRBV5-1; 7 nucleotides line up with TRBD1. The CDR3 has 17 residues. In germline, CDR1 is SGHRS, CDR2 YFSETQ. V shed 0 bases and J 3 bases; nucleotides not matched to a gene: 11. Here the CDR3 reads CASSLAWGATGKETQYF. CDR3 coding DNA: TGCGCCAGCAGCTTGGCCTGGGGAGCGACAGGGAAAGAGACCCAGTACTTC. The variable domain in full, with the rest retrieved from reference TRBV5-1 and TRBJ2-5, is KAGVTQTPRYLIKTRGQQVTLSCSPISGHRSVSWYQQTPGQGLQFLFEYFSETQRNKGNFPGRFSGRQFSNSRSEMNVSTLELGDSALYLCASSLAWGATGKETQYFGPGTRLLVL.